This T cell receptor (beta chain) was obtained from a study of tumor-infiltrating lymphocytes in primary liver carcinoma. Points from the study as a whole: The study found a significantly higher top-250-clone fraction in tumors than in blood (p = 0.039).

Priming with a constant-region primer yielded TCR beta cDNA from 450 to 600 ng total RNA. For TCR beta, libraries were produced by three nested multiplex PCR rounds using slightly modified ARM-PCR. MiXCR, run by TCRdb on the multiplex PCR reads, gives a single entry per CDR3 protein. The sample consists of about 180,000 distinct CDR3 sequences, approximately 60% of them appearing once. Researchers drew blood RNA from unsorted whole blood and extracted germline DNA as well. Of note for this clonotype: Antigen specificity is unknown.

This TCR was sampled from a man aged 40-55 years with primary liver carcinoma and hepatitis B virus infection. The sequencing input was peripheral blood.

The CDR3: CAISEFGAKGRTYEQYF. CDR3 in DNA: TGTGCCATCAGTGAGTTTGGGGCCAAGGGTCGTACCTACGAGCAGTACTTC. The rearrangement joins TRBV10-3 to TRBJ2-7; possibly TRBD1 for D (5 bases). CDR1 ENHRY and CDR2 SYGVKD come from the germline V gene. The germline V and J ends were trimmed by 1 base and 2 bases, with 18 bases remaining between them. The CDR3 spans 17 residues.